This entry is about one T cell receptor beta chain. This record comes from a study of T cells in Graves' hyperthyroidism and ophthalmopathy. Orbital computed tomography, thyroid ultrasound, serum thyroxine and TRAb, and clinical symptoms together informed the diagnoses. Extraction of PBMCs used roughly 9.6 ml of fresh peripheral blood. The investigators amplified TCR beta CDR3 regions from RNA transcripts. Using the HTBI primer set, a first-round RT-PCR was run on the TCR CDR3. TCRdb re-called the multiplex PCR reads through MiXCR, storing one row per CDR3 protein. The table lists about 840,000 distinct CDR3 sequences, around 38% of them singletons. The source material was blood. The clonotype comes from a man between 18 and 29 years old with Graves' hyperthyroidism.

The DNA for the CDR3 is TGTGCCAGCAGTTACTCGGATATTCAGCCCCAGCATTTT. It yields the protein CASSYSDIQPQHF. J is TRBJ1-5 and V is TRBV2; no firm D call. The germline V gene encodes CDR1 SNHLY and CDR2 FYNNEI. Trimming pared 5 bases from V and 6 bases from J, leaving 11 bases between. There are 13 residues in the CDR3.